This passage covers 17 T cell receptor beta chains from one sample sequenced in a study of shared clonotypes between healthy human individuals. Profiling relied on immunoSEQ multiplex PCR, and the TCRdb table lists in-frame clones only, not all of them. The sample holds over 1.4 million clones, roughly 97% seen once. Sequenced material: naive CD4+ T cells sorted from blood. This sample's subset: CD45RA+ positively selected. The receptors here all came from a man aged 25-40 years in good health.

The chain employs TRBV29-1 and TRBJ2-5; D is unresolved. Deletions cut 4 bases from V and 2 bases from J, with 11 bases between. The germline CDR1 and CDR2 sequences are SQVTM and ANQGSEA. This CDR3 has 13 residues. DNA for the CDR3: TGCAGCGTTGGTAATTTGGGTCAAGAGACCCAGTACTTC. The encoded protein is CSVGNLGQETQYF.

V usage is TRBV25-1 and J usage is TRBJ2-7; D remains ambiguous. The germline V gene encodes CDR1 MGHDK and CDR2 SYGVNS. Trimming took off 6 bases at V and 7 bases at J, with 10 bases between the two ends. The CDR3 has 11 amino acids. CDR3 loop: CASSASLEQYF. In nucleotides, the CDR3 is TGTGCCAGCAGCGCCTCCTTAGAGCAGTACTTC.

The V and J genes are TRBV28 and TRBJ1-1; perhaps TRBD1 as D (5 bases). The CDR3 is 12 residues long. The V gene's germline CDR1 is MDHEN and CDR2 SYDVKM. CDR3 protein: CAVGEMNTEAFF. The CDR3 coding sequence is TGTGCTGTGGGGGAAATGAACACTGAAGCTTTCTTT.

The chain employs TRBV4-1 and TRBJ2-6; D may be TRBD1 or TRBD2 (7 bases each). Germline assignment: CDR1 MGHRA and CDR2 YSYEKL. V was clipped by 0 bases and J by 2 bases, with 17 bases between them. This CDR3 contains 19 residues. CDR3 coding DNA: TGCGCCAGCAGCCAAGAAGCGGGACAGTTCTTGACTGGGGCCAACGTCCTGACTTTC. As protein: CASSQEAGQFLTGANVLTF.

The V call is TRBV19, the J call TRBJ1-5; 7 nucleotides agree with TRBD1. Per germline, CDR1 LNHDA and CDR2 SQIVND (reference sequence). The CDR3 extends over 15 amino acids. V shed 6 bases, J shed 0 bases, and the junction held 5 bases outside the gene matches. Here the CDR3 reads CASRSQGNSNQPQHF. In nucleotides, the CDR3 is TGTGCCAGTAGATCACAGGGGAATAGCAATCAGCCCCAGCATTTT.

This clone was detected once. V usage is TRBV4-3 and J usage is TRBJ2-3; TRBD2 matches 8 bases. The CDR3 consists of 16 residues. Trimming removed 0 bases from V and 8 bases from J; junction bases left unmatched: 10. The germline CDR1 and CDR2 sequences are LGHNA and YSLEER. As DNA, the CDR3 is TGCGCCAGCAGCCAAGATCCGGGAGGGCCCGTGACTACGCAGTATTTT. It yields the protein CASSQDPGGPVTTQYF.

This clone has just one count. This rearrangement joins TRBV11-2 to TRBJ2-7, with unresolved D. Deletions cut 5 bases from V and 5 bases from J, with 16 bases between. The CDR3 is 14 residues long. Per the germline V gene, CDR1 is SGHAT and CDR2 is FQNNGV. The CDR3 sequence: CASSPSGRPHEQYF. CDR3 nucleotide sequence: TGTGCCAGCAGCCCCTCCGGGCGGCCTCACGAGCAGTACTTC.

The V call is TRBV18, the J call TRBJ2-7; D may be TRBD2 (6 bases). The CDR3 totals 12 residues. Germline CDR1 KGHSH, CDR2 LQKENI. V gave up 10 bases and J gave up 5 bases, with 15 bases separating them. The CDR3 is CATHQGEDEQYF. For the CDR3, the DNA is TGTGCCACCCACCAAGGGGAGGACGAGCAGTACTTC.

This clone was picked up one time. V and J are TRBV2 and TRBJ1-2; tentative D call: TRBD1 (5 bases). Germline assignment: CDR1 SNHLY and CDR2 FYNNEI. The V gene lost 5 bases and the J gene lost 10 bases, with 8 bases spanning the gap. This CDR3 is 10 amino acids long. Here the CDR3 reads CASSTGFYTF. CDR3 nucleotides: TGTGCCAGCAGTACAGGTTTCTACACCTTC.

This chain uses TRBV7-2 with TRBJ2-7; 13 positions agree with TRBD2. The CDR3 has 17 amino acids. The germline V gene has CDR1 SGHTA and CDR2 FQGNSA. The J segment lost 0 bases and the V segment lost 3 bases, leaving 5 bases of the junction unmatched. The CDR3 sequence is CASSLTSGGQSSYEQYF. For the CDR3, the DNA is TGTGCCAGCAGCTTGACTAGCGGGGGGCAGAGCTCCTACGAGCAGTACTTC. The whole variable domain, remainder taken from reference TRBV7-2 and TRBJ2-7, is GAGVSQSPSNKVTEKGKDVELRCDPISGHTALYWYRQSLGQGLEFLIYFQGNSAPDKSGLPSDRFSAERTGGSVSTLTIQRTQQEDSAVYLCASSLTSGGQSSYEQYFGPGTRLTVT.

The V call is TRBV6-1, the J call TRBJ1-1; 8 nucleotides line up with TRBD1. The CDR3 runs to 14 residues. Germline trimming cut 3 bases from V and 11 bases from J; bases unmatched to any gene: 11. The germline gives CDR1 MNHNS, CDR2 SASEGT. DNA for the CDR3: TGTGCCAGCAGTGACCCCCGGACAGGGTGGGGGGCTTTCTTT. Its translation is CASSDPRTGWGAFF.

The J gene is TRBJ1-1, the V gene TRBV6-5, with D possibly TRBD1 on 5 matching bases. Germline values: CDR1 MNHEY, CDR2 SVGAGI. The CDR3 spans 13 residues. V lost 6 bases and J 4 bases, leaving 12 bases between the germline ends. The CDR3 sequence is CASRSSRATEAFF. In nucleotides, the CDR3 is TGTGCCAGCAGGTCCTCCAGGGCCACTGAAGCTTTCTTT.

The V gene is TRBV23-1, the J gene TRBJ2-3, with D tentatively TRBD1 (6 bases). TRBV23-1 is flagged as an ORF with uncertain function. Deletions cut 2 bases from V and 13 bases from J, with 19 bases between. The length of the CDR3 is 14 residues. The CDR3 region has the DNA TGCGCCAGCAGTCAACCGGTGGGACATAGACAGGAGTATTTT. This gives the protein CASSQPVGHRQEYF.

The V call is TRBV27, the J call TRBJ2-7; tentatively, D is TRBD1 (5 bases). Per germline, CDR1 MNHEY and CDR2 SMNVEV (reference sequence). The CDR3 sequence is 16 residues long. The V end was cut by 5 bases, the J end by 6 bases, with 23 bases between. DNA of the CDR3: TGTGCCAGCAGTCTTTTGCCTATCCAAACAGGCGGCGAGCAGTACTTC. Its translation: CASSLLPIQTGGEQYF.

The rearrangement uses TRBV28 and TRBJ2-7; 8 positions agree with TRBD1. The CDR3 is made up of 13 amino acids. Germline trimming cut 6 bases from V and 3 bases from J; bases unmatched to any gene: 4. Germline V gene lookup returns CDR1 MDHEN and CDR2 SYDVKM. The DNA of the CDR3 is TGTGCCAGCAGCCGACAGGGGAACTACGAGCAGTACTTC. It yields the protein CASSRQGNYEQYF.

The chain uses TRBV5-4 and TRBJ2-7; 8 bases line up with TRBD1. This CDR3 spans 17 amino acids. Germline V gene sequence: CDR1 SGHNT, CDR2 YYREEE (reference sequence). With V trimmed by 4 bases and J by 0 bases, 12 bases remained unmatched. The CDR3 sequence: CASSQPQTGVGSYEQYF. CDR3 DNA: TGTGCCAGCAGCCAGCCTCAGACAGGGGTAGGCTCCTACGAGCAGTACTTC. The full variable domain, with the rest looked up from reference TRBV5-4 and TRBJ2-7, is ETGVTQSPTHLIKTRGQQVTLRCSSQSGHNTVSWYQQALGQGPQFIFQYYREEENGRGNFPPRFSGLQFPNYSSELNVNALELDDSALYLCASSQPQTGVGSYEQYFGPGTRLTVT.

This chain links TRBV7-2 with TRBJ2-1; D gene unclear. CDR3 size: 12 residues. Trimming stripped 5 bases from V and 8 bases from J, with 10 bases between. CDR1 and CDR2 (germline): SGHTA, FQGNSA. The CDR3 nucleotides read TGTGCCAGCAGCCTAGACAATCATGAGCAGTTCTTC. This translates into CASSLDNHEQFF.